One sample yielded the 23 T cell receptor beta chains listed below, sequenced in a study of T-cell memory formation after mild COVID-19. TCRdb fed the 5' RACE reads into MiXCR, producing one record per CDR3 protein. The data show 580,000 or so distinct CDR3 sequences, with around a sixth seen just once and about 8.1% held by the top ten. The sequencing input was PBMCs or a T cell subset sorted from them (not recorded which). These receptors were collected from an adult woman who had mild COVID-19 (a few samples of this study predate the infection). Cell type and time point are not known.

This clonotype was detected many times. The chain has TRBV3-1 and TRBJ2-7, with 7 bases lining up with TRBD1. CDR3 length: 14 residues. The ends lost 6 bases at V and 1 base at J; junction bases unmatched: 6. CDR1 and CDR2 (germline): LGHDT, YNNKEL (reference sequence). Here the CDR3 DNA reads TGTGCCAGCAGTGATGGGACAGCATCCTACGAGCAGTACTTC. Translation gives CASSDGTASYEQYF.

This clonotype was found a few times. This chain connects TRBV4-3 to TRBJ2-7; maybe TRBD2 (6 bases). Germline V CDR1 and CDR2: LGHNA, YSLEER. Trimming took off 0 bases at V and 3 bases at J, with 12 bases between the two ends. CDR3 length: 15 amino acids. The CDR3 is CASSQDRGGFYEQYF. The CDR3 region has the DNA TGCGCCAGCAGCCAAGATCGTGGAGGGTTCTACGAGCAGTACTTC.

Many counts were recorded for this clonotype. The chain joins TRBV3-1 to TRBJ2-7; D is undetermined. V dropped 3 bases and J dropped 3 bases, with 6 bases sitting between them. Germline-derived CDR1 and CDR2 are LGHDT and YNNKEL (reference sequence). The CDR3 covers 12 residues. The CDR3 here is CASSQASYEQYF. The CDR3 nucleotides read TGTGCCAGCAGCCAGGCCAGCTACGAGCAGTACTTC.

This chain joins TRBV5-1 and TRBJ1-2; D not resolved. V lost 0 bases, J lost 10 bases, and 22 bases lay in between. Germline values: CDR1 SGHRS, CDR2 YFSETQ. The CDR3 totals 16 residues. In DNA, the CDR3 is TGCGCCAGCAGCTTGGCGGATACAGACTACGATTCGCTCTACACCTTC. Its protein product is CASSLADTDYDSLYTF.

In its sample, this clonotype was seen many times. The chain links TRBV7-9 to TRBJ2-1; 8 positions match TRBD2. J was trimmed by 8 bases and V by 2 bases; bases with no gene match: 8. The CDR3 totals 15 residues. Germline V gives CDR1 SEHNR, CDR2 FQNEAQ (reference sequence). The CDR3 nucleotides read TGTGCCAGCAGCTTAAATGTCGGGAGGGGAGATGAGCAGTTCTTC. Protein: CASSLNVGRGDEQFF.

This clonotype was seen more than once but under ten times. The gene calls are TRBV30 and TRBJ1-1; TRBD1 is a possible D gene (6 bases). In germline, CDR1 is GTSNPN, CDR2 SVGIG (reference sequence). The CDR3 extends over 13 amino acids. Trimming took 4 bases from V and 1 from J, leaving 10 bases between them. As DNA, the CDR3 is TGTGCCTGGACCGGACAGCAGAACACTGAAGCTTTCTTT. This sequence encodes CAWTGQQNTEAFF.

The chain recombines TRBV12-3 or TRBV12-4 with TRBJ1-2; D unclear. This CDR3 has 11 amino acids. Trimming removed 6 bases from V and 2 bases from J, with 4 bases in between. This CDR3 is CASSRNYGYTF. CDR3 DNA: TGTGCCAGCAGCCGAAACTATGGCTACACCTTC.

The DNA of the CDR3 is TGTGCCAGCAGTTTCGACAGGTATAGCAATCAGCCCCAGCATTTT. Translating gives CASSFDRYSNQPQHF. The chain has TRBV12-3 or TRBV12-4 and TRBJ1-5; tentatively, D is TRBD1 (6 bases). The germline V and J ends were trimmed by 3 bases and 0 bases, with 9 bases remaining between them. This CDR3 contains 15 residues.

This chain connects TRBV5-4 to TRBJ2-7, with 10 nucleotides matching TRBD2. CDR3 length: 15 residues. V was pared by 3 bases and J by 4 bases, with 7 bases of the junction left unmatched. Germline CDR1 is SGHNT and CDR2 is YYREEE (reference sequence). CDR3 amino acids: CASSSQRGGGYEQYF. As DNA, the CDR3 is TGTGCCAGCAGCTCCCAGCGGGGGGGCGGTTACGAGCAGTACTTC.

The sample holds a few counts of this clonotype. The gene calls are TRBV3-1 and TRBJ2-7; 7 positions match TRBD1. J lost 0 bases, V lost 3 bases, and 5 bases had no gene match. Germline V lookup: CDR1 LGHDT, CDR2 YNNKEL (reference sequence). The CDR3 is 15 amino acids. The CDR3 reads CASSHWDRTSYEQYF. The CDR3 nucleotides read TGTGCCAGCAGCCATTGGGACAGAACCTCCTACGAGCAGTACTTC.

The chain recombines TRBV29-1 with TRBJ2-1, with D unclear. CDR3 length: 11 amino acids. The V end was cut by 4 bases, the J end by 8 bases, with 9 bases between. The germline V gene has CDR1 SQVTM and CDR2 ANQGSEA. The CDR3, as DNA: TGCAGCGTTGTAGGTGTGGATGAGCAGTTCTTC. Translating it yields CSVVGVDEQFF.

The CDR3 region is CASSYTVSAGAGSDTQYF. CDR3 bases: TGTGCCAGCAGTTACACCGTGAGTGCGGGAGCGGGTTCAGATACGCAGTATTTT. V usage is TRBV6-6 and J usage is TRBJ2-3, with 7 bases lining up with TRBD2. With 2 bases clipped from V and 4 bases from J, the junction kept 15 bases outside the gene matches. This CDR3 has 18 residues. Germline assignment: CDR1 MNHNY and CDR2 SVGAGI (reference sequence).

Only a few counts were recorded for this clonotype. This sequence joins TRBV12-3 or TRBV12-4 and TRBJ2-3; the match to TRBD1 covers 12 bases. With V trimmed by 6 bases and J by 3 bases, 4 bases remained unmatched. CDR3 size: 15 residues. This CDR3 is CASSRGQGATDTQYF. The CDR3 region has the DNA TGTGCCAGCAGCCGGGGACAGGGGGCAACAGATACGCAGTATTTT.

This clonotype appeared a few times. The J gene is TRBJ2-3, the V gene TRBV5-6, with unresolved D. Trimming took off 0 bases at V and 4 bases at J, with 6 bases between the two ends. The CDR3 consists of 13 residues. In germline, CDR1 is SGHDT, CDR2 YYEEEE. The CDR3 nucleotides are TGTGCCAGCAGCTTGGCCAATTCAGATACGCAGTATTTT. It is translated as CASSLANSDTQYF.

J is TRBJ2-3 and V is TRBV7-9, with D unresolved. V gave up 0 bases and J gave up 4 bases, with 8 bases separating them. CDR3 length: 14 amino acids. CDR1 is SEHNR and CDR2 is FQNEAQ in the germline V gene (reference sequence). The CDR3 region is CASSLASAADTQYF. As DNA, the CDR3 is TGTGCCAGCAGCTTAGCGTCGGCTGCAGATACGCAGTATTTT. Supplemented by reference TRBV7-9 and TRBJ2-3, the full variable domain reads DTGVSQNPRHKITKRGQNVTFRCDPISEHNRLYWYRQTLGQGPEFLTYFQNEAQLEKSRLLSDRFSAERPKGSFSTLEIQRTEQGDSAMYLCASSLASAADTQYFGPGTRLTVL.

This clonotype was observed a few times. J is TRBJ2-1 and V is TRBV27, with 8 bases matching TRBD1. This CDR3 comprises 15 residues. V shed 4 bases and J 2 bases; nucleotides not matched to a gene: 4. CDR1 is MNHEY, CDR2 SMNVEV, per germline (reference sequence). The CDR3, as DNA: TGTGCCAGCAGTTATTCGACAGGGGCCTACAATGAGCAGTTCTTC. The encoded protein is CASSYSTGAYNEQFF.

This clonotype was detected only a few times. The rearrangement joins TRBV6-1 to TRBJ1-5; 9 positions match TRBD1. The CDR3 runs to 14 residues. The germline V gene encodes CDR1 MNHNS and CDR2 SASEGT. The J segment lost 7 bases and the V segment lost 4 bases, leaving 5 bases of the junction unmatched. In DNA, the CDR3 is TGTGCCAGCAGTGTTACAGGGGGCAGACAGCCCCAGCATTTT. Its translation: CASSVTGGRQPQHF.

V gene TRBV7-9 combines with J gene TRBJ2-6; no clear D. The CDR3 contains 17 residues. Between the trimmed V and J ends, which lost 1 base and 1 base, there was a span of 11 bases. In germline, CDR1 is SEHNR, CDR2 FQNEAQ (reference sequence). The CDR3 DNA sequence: TGTGCCAGCAGCTTAGAGTTTTTGGGATCTGGGGCCAACGTCCTGACTTTC. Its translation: CASSLEFLGSGANVLTF.

This chain's CDR3 is CASLRGQNTGELFF. CDR3 nucleotide sequence: TGTGCCAGCCTCCGGGGCCAGAACACCGGGGAGCTGTTTTTT. The V and J genes are TRBV12-3 or TRBV12-4 and TRBJ2-2; the D gene could be TRBD1 or TRBD2 (5 bases each). V was clipped by 8 bases and J by 1 base, with 11 bases between them. The CDR3 sequence is 14 residues long.

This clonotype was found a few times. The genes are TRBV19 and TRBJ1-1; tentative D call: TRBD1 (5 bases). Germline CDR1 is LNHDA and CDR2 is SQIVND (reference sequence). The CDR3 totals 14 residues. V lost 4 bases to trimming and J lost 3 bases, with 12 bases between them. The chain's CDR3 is CASSNPGGDTEAFF. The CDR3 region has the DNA TGTGCCAGTAGTAATCCCGGGGGGGACACTGAAGCTTTCTTT.

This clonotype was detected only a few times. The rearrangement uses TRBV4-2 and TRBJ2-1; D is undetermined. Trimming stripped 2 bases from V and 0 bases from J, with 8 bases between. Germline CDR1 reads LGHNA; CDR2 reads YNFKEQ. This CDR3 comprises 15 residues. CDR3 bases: TGTGCCAGCAGCCAATCTTTCAGCTCCTACAATGAGCAGTTCTTC. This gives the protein CASSQSFSSYNEQFF.

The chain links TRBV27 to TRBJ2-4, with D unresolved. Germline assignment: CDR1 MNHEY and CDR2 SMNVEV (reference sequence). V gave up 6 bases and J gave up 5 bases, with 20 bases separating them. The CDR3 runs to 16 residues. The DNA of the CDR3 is TGTGCCAGCAGCCCGTGGGGTGGCGATTGGGAAAACATTCAGTACTTC. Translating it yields CASSPWGGDWENIQYF.

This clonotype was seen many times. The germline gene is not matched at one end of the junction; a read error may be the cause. The DNA of the CDR3 is TGTGCCAGCAGCTTAGGGGGGACAGGGGGCAATGAGCAGTTCTTC. Protein: CASSLGGTGGNEQFF. V is TRBV5-1 and J is TRBJ2-1, with 11 bases matching TRBD1. The V gene's germline CDR1 is SGHRS and CDR2 YFSETQ. This CDR3 has 15 amino acids.